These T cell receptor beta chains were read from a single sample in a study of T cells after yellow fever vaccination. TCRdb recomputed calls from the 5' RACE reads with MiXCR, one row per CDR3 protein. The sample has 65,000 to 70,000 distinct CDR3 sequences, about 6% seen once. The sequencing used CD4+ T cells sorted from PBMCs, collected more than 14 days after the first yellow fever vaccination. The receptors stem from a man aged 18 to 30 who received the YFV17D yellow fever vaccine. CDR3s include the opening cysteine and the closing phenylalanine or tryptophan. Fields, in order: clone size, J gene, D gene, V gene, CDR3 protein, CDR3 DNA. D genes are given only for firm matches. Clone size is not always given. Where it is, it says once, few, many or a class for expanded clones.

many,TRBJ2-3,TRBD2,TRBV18,CASSPISGGASDTQYF,TGTGCCAGCTCACCAATCAGCGGGGGGGCCTCAGATACGCAGTATTTT
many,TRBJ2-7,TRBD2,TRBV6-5,CASRPSGFYEQYF,TGTGCCAGCAGACCTAGCGGATTCTACGAGCAGTACTTC
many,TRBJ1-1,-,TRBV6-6,CASRPGFHTEAFF,TGTGCCAGCAGACCGGGGTTCCACACTGAAGCTTTCTTT
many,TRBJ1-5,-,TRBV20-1,CSARGPGDGQPQHF,TGCAGTGCTAGAGGTCCAGGGGATGGTCAGCCCCAGCATTTT
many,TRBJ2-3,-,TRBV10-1,CASSAGPADTQYF,TGCGCCAGCAGTGCCGGACCTGCAGATACGCAGTATTTT
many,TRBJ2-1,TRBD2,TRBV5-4,CASSLTGTSGGQEFF,TGTGCCAGCAGCTTGACAGGGACTAGCGGGGGGCAAGAGTTCTTC
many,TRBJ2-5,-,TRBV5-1,CASRGLTGQETQYF,TGCGCCAGCAGGGGGCTAACGGGGCAAGAGACCCAGTACTTC
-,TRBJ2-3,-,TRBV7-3,CASSSRGGAGGSADTQYF,TGTGCCAGCAGCTCCAGGGGGGGCGCGGGGGGTTCGGCAGATACGCAGTATTTT
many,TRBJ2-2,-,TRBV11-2,CASSPHGGSGTGELFF,TGTGCCAGCAGCCCCCATGGGGGGAGCGGCACCGGGGAGCTGTTTTTT
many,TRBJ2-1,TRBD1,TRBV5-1,CASSRPGQGYNEQFF,TGCGCCAGCAGCCGCCCGGGACAGGGATACAATGAGCAGTTCTTC
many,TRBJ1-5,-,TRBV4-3,CASSQGENQPQHF,TGCGCCAGCAGCCAAGGTGAAAACCAGCCCCAGCATTTT
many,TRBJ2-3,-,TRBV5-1,CASSLDYQDTQYF,TGCGCCAGCAGCTTGGATTATCAAGATACGCAGTATTTT
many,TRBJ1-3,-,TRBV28,CASIKGGQFSGNTIYF,TGTGCCAGCATCAAGGGGGGCCAGTTCTCTGGAAACACCATATATTTT
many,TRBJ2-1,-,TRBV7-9,CASTWDNNEQFF,TGTGCCAGCACCTGGGACAACAATGAGCAGTTCTTC
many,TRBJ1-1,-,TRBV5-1,CASSPRTGLNTEAFF,TGCGCCAGCAGCCCCAGAACAGGGCTGAACACTGAAGCTTTCTTT
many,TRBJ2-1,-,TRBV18,CASSPRTYNEQFF,TGTGCCAGCTCACCAAGGACATACAATGAGCAGTTCTTC
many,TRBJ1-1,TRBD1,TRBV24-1,CATMGQGAGEAFF,TGTGCCACCATGGGACAGGGGGCCGGCGAAGCTTTCTTT
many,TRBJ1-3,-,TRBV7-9,CASRYNRDTSSGNTIYF,TGTGCCAGCAGATATAACCGGGACACATCTTCTGGAAACACCATATATTTT
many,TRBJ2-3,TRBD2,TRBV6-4,CASSESGGATDTQYF,TGTGCCAGCAGTGAAAGCGGGGGGGCCACAGATACGCAGTATTTT
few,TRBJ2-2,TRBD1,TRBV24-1,CATSDWLDRKSANTGELFF,TGTGCCACCAGTGATTGGCTGGACAGGAAGAGCGCGAACACCGGGGAGCTGTTTTTT
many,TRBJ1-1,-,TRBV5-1,CASELGTSPQSAFF,TGCGCCAGCGAACTAGGGACCTCTCCTCAATCGGCTTTCTTT
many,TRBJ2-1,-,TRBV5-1,CASSLVAGAGVAREQFF,TGCGCCAGCAGCTTGGTGGCGGGGGCGGGGGTCGCTCGAGAGCAGTTCTTC